This T cell receptor beta chain was found in a study of control samples from healthy donors and cancer patients. V dropped 1 base and J dropped 9; count of bases not matched to a gene: 5. Germline V gene data show CDR1 as SGHDN and CDR2 as FVKESK. This CDR3 region has 13 residues. Measured with immunoSEQ multiplex PCR; TCRdb has only the in-frame clones, and not every one. Among about 190,000 clones listed, about nine tenths were seen once. The sequencing sample was made of blood. The receptor was isolated from a man between 25 and 39 years old in good health. The chain carries TRBV14 and TRBJ1-1; TRBD1 matches 7 bases. CDR3 protein: CASSQVGTVQAFF. As DNA, the CDR3 is TGTGCCAGCAGCCAAGTGGGGACAGTTCAAGCTTTCTTT.